The 8 T cell receptor beta chains below come from one sample, sequenced in a study of naive CD8 T cells in extremely preterm neonates. Study-level results: Relative to older groups, preterm infants had shorter, less trimmed CDR3s with fewer N additions.

Preterm samples came from extremely preterm deliveries at about 23-29 weeks. Antigen specificity for these receptors is unknown. Method: immunoSEQ multiplex PCR; TCRdb's copy keeps in-frame clones and lacks some. The sample shows around 1,000 clones, around 97% of them seen only once. The sequenced sample was naive CD8+ T cells from cord blood. These TCRs come from a girl who was born preterm.

V gene TRBV6-5 combines with J gene TRBJ2-1; 7 bases agree with TRBD1. The CDR3 sequence is 14 residues long. The ends lost 2 bases at V and 5 bases at J; junction bases unmatched: 3. CDR1 and CDR2 (germline): MNHEY, SVGAGI. CDR3: CASSYRGLDNEQFF. The CDR3 region has the DNA TGTGCCAGCAGTTACAGGGGGCTGGACAATGAGCAGTTCTTC.

This clone is a singleton in its sample. The J gene is TRBJ1-1, the V gene TRBV6-6; possible D gene TRBD1, 5 bases. Trimming removed 0 bases at V and 4 bases at J, with 6 bases between. The germline gives CDR1 MNHNY, CDR2 SVGAGI (reference sequence). The CDR3 covers 13 residues. The CDR3: CASSYSRGTEAFF. The CDR3 region has the DNA TGTGCCAGCAGTTACTCGAGGGGCACTGAAGCTTTCTTT.

The gene calls are TRBV5-1 and TRBJ2-7; 7 nucleotides align to TRBD1. The trim removed 0 bases at V and 0 bases at J, leaving 3 bases unmatched. The V gene's germline CDR1 is SGHRS and CDR2 YFSETQ. The CDR3 is 15 amino acids. This chain's CDR3 is CASSLEGGPSYEQYF. The CDR3 bases are TGCGCCAGCAGCTTGGAAGGGGGCCCCTCCTACGAGCAGTACTTC.

The V gene is TRBV27, the J gene TRBJ2-1, with TRBD1 matching 7 bases. The CDR3 extends over 15 amino acids. From germline, CDR1 is MNHEY and CDR2 SMNVEV (reference sequence). V was clipped by 4 bases and J by 0 bases; unmatched bases: 3. The CDR3 loop reads CASSYGDSSYNEQFF. The CDR3 DNA follows: TGTGCCAGCAGTTACGGGGACAGCTCCTACAATGAGCAGTTCTTC.

This sequence joins TRBV4-2 and TRBJ2-3; 7 bases are a match to TRBD2. Germline assignment: CDR1 LGHNA and CDR2 YNFKEQ. Trimming at V came to 2 bases and at J to 0 bases, leaving 5 bases not matched to a gene. The CDR3 totals 16 residues. CDR3 loop: CASSQPAGSSTDTQYF. The CDR3 nucleotides read TGTGCCAGCAGCCAACCAGCGGGATCGAGCACAGATACGCAGTATTTT.

The chain is built from TRBV7-9 and TRBJ2-5, with 8 bases aligning to TRBD1. CDR1 is SEHNR and CDR2 is FQNEAQ in the germline V gene (reference sequence). V dropped 4 bases and J dropped 5; count of bases not matched to a gene: 9. The CDR3 consists of 15 residues. The CDR3 sequence: CASSSWTGSGETQYF. CDR3 bases: TGTGCCAGCAGCTCCTGGACAGGGTCGGGGGAGACCCAGTACTTC. Combining the CDR3 with reference TRBV7-9 and TRBJ2-5 gives the whole variable domain DTGVSQNPRHKITKRGQNVTFRCDPISEHNRLYWYRQTLGQGPEFLTYFQNEAQLEKSRLLSDRFSAERPKGSFSTLEIQRTEQGDSAMYLCASSSWTGSGETQYFGPGTRLLVL.

V usage is TRBV10-3 and J usage is TRBJ2-3, with 11 bases matching TRBD2. The V and J ends lost 5 bases and 2 bases, in that order; junction bases with no gene match: 3. This CDR3 has 15 amino acids. Germline CDR1 is ENHRY and CDR2 is SYGVKD. CDR3 coding DNA: TGTGCCATCAGTCTGACTAGCGGGATCACAGATACGCAGTATTTT. Its translation: CAISLTSGITDTQYF.

CDR3 amino acids: CASSLDGDYGYTF. In nucleotides, the CDR3 is TGTGCCAGCAGCTTAGATGGGGACTATGGCTACACCTTC. V is TRBV11-2 and J is TRBJ1-2, with D unresolved. Trimming pared 0 bases from V and 3 bases from J, leaving 5 bases between. CDR1 and CDR2 from the germline V gene are SGHAT and FQNNGV. This CDR3 has 13 amino acids.